This T cell receptor beta chain derives from a study of cytotoxic CD8 clonotypes in ibrutinib-treated CLL. Study as a whole: There were, on average, 255,043 productive templates and some 90,000 productive rearrangements per sample.

The assay was immunoSEQ multiplex PCR, and TCRdb's table has in-frame clones only and misses some. The table includes some 98,000 clones, 60% to 80% detected once. The CDR3 has 12 amino acids. The V end was cut by 5 bases, the J end by 6 bases, with 9 bases between. Per the germline V gene, CDR1 is MNHNY and CDR2 is SVGAGI (reference sequence). The input for sequencing was PBMCs, taken after 12 months of ibrutinib treatment. The chain combines TRBV6-6 with TRBJ2-3, with D unclear. This receptor was obtained from a human donor with chronic lymphocytic leukemia. In DNA, the CDR3 is TGTGCCAGCAGTCAGATAGGTGATACGCAGTATTTT. Translation gives CASSQIGDTQYF.